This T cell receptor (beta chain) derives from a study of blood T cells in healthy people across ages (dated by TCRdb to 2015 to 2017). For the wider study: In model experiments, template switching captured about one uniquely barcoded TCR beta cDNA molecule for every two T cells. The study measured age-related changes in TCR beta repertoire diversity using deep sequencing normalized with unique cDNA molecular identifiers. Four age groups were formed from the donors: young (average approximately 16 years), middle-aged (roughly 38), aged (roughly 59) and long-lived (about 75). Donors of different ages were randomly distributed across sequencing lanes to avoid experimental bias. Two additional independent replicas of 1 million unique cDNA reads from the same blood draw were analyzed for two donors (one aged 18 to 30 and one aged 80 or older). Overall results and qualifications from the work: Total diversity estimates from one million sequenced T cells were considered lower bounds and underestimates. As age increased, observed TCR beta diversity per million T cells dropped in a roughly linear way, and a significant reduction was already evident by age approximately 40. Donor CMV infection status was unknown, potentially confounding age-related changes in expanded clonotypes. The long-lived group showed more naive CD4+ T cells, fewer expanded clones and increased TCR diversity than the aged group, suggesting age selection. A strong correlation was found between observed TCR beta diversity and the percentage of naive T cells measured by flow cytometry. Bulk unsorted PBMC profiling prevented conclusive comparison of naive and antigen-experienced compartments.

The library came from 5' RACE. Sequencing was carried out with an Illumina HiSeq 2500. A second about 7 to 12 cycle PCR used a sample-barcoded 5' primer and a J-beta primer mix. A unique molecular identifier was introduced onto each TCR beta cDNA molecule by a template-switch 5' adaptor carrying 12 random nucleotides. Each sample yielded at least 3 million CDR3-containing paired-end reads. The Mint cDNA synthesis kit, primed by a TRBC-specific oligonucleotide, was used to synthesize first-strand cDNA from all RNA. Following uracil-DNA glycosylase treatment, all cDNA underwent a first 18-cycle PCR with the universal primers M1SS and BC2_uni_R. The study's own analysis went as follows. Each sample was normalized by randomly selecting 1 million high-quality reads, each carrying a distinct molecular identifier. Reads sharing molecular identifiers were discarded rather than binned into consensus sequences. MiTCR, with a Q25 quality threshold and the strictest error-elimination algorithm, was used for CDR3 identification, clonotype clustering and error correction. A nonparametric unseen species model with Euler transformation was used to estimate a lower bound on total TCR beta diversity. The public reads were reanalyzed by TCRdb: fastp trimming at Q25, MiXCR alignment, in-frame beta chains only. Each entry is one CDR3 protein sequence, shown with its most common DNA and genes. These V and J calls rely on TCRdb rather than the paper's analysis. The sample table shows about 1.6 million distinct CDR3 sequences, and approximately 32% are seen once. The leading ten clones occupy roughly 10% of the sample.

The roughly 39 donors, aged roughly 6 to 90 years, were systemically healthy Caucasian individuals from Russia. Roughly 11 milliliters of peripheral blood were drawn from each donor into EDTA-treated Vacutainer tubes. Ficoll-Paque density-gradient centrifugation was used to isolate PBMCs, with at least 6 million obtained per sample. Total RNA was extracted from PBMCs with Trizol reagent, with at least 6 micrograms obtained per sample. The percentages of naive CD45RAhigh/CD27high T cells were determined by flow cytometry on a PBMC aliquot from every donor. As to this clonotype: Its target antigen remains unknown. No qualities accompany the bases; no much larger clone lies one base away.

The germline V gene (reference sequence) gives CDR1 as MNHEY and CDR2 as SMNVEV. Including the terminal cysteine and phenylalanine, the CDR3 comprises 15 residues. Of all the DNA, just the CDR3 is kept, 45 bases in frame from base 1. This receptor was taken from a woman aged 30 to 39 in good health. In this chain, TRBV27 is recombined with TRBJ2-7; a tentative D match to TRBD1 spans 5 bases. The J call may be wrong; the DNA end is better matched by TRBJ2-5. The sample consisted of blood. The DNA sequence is TGTGCCAGCAGAGGGTCAGGGCTCGGTGGGGAGACCCAGTACTTC. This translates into CASRGSGLGGETQYF.